The 27 T cell receptor beta chains reported below all come from one sample, sequenced in a study of blood T cell repertoires in COVID-19. Libraries were prepared by immunoSEQ multiplex PCR; TCRdb keeps only in-frame clonotypes and omits some of them. The table has under 200,000 clones, 77% seen once. The specimen was peripheral blood. The receptors derive from a man between 65 and 80 years old with acute or convalescent COVID-19.

The rearrangement links TRBV10-3 to TRBJ2-3; TRBD2 matches 8 bases. V lost 4 bases, J lost 2 bases, and 2 bases stayed unmatched. This CDR3 spans 14 amino acids. Germline assignment: CDR1 ENHRY and CDR2 SYGVKD. The CDR3 protein is CAISGAGVTDTQYF. CDR3 in DNA: TGTGCCATCAGTGGAGCGGGGGTCACAGATACGCAGTATTTT.

This clone was recorded once. The genes are TRBV2 and TRBJ1-6; 8 nucleotides line up with TRBD1. The junction had 4 bases not matched to a gene; V was cut back by 11 bases and J by 7 bases. The CDR3 sequence is 12 residues long. Germline V gene lookup returns CDR1 SNHLY and CDR2 FYNNEI. The CDR3, as DNA: TGTGCCGCACAGGGGGAAAATTCACCCCTCCACTTT. Translated: CAAQGENSPLHF.

V is TRBV19 and J is TRBJ1-1; D is possibly TRBD1 (6 bases). V lost 4 bases, J lost 0 bases, and 18 bases lay in between. This CDR3 has 17 amino acids. Germline V CDR1 and CDR2: LNHDA, SQIVND (reference sequence). CDR3 nucleotides: TGTGCCAGTAGTAAATTGGACAGAGGATACTTGAACACTGAAGCTTTCTTT. Protein: CASSKLDRGYLNTEAFF.

The chain links TRBV7-3 to TRBJ2-1; D possibly corresponds to TRBD1 (6 bases). In germline, CDR1 is SGHTA, CDR2 FQGTGA. Trimming took 3 bases from V and 5 from J, leaving 8 bases between them. CDR3 size: 13 residues. In nucleotides, the CDR3 is TGTGCCAGCAGCTTTTCAGGGGACAATGAGCAGTTCTTC. Protein sequence: CASSFSGDNEQFF.

This chain links TRBV11-2 with TRBJ2-7; tentatively, D is TRBD1 (6 bases). Trimming cost V 10 bases and J 0 bases, with 13 bases left between them. The germline V gene has CDR1 SGHAT and CDR2 FQNNGV. The CDR3 runs 13 residues. The CDR3 loop reads CATDTGTSYEQYF. The CDR3 nucleotides are TGTGCCACCGACACAGGGACCTCCTACGAGCAGTACTTC.

This rearrangement joins TRBV29-1 to TRBJ2-1; D is unclear. V was pared by 5 bases and J by 9 bases, with 11 bases between. The CDR3 totals 11 residues. Germline assignment: CDR1 SQVTM and CDR2 ANQGSEA. CDR3 nucleotide sequence: TGCAGCGTTCCACTGCTAGGTGAGCAGTTCTTC. It is translated as CSVPLLGEQFF.

The rearrangement links TRBV18 to TRBJ1-3, with D unresolved. Trimming pared 2 bases from V and 0 bases from J, leaving 5 bases between. CDR3 length: 14 amino acids. Germline values: CDR1 KGHSH, CDR2 LQKENI. The CDR3 DNA is TGTGCCAGCTCACCAGACATCTCTGGAAACACCATATATTTT. It encodes CASSPDISGNTIYF.

The chain couples TRBV5-1 to TRBJ2-3; 12 bases fit TRBD1. V lost 0 bases and J lost 5; bases outside the gene matches: 4. Germline V gene lookup returns CDR1 SGHRS and CDR2 YFSETQ. The CDR3 contains 16 residues. CDR3 nucleotide sequence: TGCGCCAGCAGCTTGGCCGGGACAGGGGGCTTAGATACGCAGTATTTT. This gives the protein CASSLAGTGGLDTQYF.

This chain uses TRBV6-6 with TRBJ2-1; 12 bases fit TRBD2. The CDR3 is 20 residues long. Germline values: CDR1 MNHNY, CDR2 SVGAGI (reference sequence). J lost 5 bases, V lost 5 bases, and 19 bases had no gene match. The CDR3 spells CASSPRMTSGRYVVNNEQFF. CDR3 DNA: TGTGCCAGCAGTCCAAGAATGACTAGCGGGAGATACGTTGTCAACAATGAGCAGTTCTTC.

This clone occurred a few times. V is TRBV5-5 and J is TRBJ1-2; 8 bases map to TRBD1. CDR1 and CDR2 (germline): SGHKS, YYEKEE (reference sequence). V was pared by 0 bases and J by 1 base, with 2 bases of the junction left unmatched. The CDR3 is made up of 15 amino acids. CDR3 region: CASSLEGQVNYGYTF. The CDR3, as DNA: TGTGCCAGCAGCTTGGAGGGACAGGTTAACTATGGCTACACCTTC.

This clone appeared a few times. The V call is TRBV5-6, the J call TRBJ2-7; weak D call: TRBD1 (6 bases). V was trimmed by 4 bases and J by 6 bases, leaving 8 bases between them. The CDR3 loop spans 11 amino acids. In germline, CDR1 is SGHDT, CDR2 YYEEEE. The CDR3 DNA follows: TGTGCCAGCAGCCAGGGGAGCGAGCAGTACTTC. This sequence encodes CASSQGSEQYF.

V and J are TRBV5-6 and TRBJ2-2, with a tentative D call TRBD2 (6 bases). The CDR3 has 16 amino acids. Trimming cost V 4 bases and J 5 bases, with 18 bases left between them. From germline, CDR1 is SGHDT and CDR2 YYEEEE. In nucleotides, the CDR3 is TGTGCCAGCAGCGACCGGCGGGGCCTCCAAACCGGGGAGCTGTTTTTT. It is translated as CASSDRRGLQTGELFF. Full variable domain (outside the CDR3, taken from reference TRBV5-6 and TRBJ2-2): DAGVTQSPTHLIKTRGQQVTLRCSPKSGHDTVSWYQQALGQGPQFIFQYYEEEERQRGNFPDRFSGHQFPNYSSELNVNALLLGDSALYLCASSDRRGLQTGELFFGEGSRLTVL.

This sequence joins TRBV2 and TRBJ1-1; D unresolved. Germline V gives CDR1 SNHLY, CDR2 FYNNEI. This CDR3 has 12 amino acids. V was shortened by 4 bases and J by 8 bases, with 11 bases between the two germline ends. The CDR3 DNA is TGTGCCAGCAGTGTTATGGCGGGAGAAGCTTTCTTT. Translation: CASSVMAGEAFF.

V is TRBV28 and J is TRBJ1-3; no clear D. Looked up from germline, CDR1 is MDHEN and CDR2 is SYDVKM. V lost 6 bases, J lost 0 bases, and 9 bases lay in between. The CDR3 extends over 14 amino acids. The CDR3 nucleotides are TGTGCCAGCAGCTCTCATAGCTCTGGAAACACCATATATTTT. It encodes CASSSHSSGNTIYF.

The rearrangement joins TRBV5-4 to TRBJ2-5; tentatively, D is TRBD1 (6 bases). Germline lookup yields CDR1 SGHNT and CDR2 YYREEE (reference sequence). The V end lost 3 bases, the J end lost 5 bases, and 11 bases lay between the germline ends. This CDR3 has 13 residues. The CDR3, as DNA: TGTGCCAGCAGCTCCAGGGGCGGCGAGACCCAGTACTTC. Protein: CASSSRGGETQYF.

The table lists this clone with a few counts. The chain employs TRBV5-6 and TRBJ2-3; 8 bases map to TRBD1. Germline values: CDR1 SGHDT, CDR2 YYEEEE. The CDR3 covers 14 residues. Trimming at V came to 4 bases and at J to 2 bases, leaving 3 bases not matched to a gene. The DNA of the CDR3 is TGTGCCAGCAGCCTGGGACAGGTCACAGATACGCAGTATTTT. Translating gives CASSLGQVTDTQYF. Full variable domain (outside the CDR3, taken from reference TRBV5-6 and TRBJ2-3): DAGVTQSPTHLIKTRGQQVTLRCSPKSGHDTVSWYQQALGQGPQFIFQYYEEEERQRGNFPDRFSGHQFPNYSSELNVNALLLGDSALYLCASSLGQVTDTQYFGPGTRLTVL.

Here the CDR3 DNA reads TGTGCCAGCAGATCGGCAGGGGGTGGAGGTATAGAGACCCAGTACTTC. As protein: CASRSAGGGGIETQYF. V gene TRBV11-3 combines with J gene TRBJ2-5; 7 positions agree with TRBD1. This CDR3 contains 16 residues. Trimming took 6 bases from V and 4 from J; bases not matched to a gene: 14. In germline, CDR1 is SGHNT, CDR2 YENEEA.

The rearrangement uses TRBV7-3 and TRBJ2-2, with 7 bases lining up with TRBD1. This CDR3 has 17 amino acids. Trimming took 5 bases from V and 0 from J; bases not matched to a gene: 9. Germline loops: CDR1 SGHTA, CDR2 FQGTGA. CDR3 DNA sequence: TGTGCCAGCAGCCCAGGGGGTCTAGGTTCGAACACCGGGGAGCTGTTTTTT. Amino acid sequence: CASSPGGLGSNTGELFF.

The chain has TRBV5-6 and TRBJ2-1; 8 bases are a match to TRBD2. The V gene's germline CDR1 is SGHDT and CDR2 YYEEEE. The CDR3 runs 15 residues. Germline trimming cut 7 bases from V and 1 base from J; bases unmatched to any gene: 7. The CDR3 nucleotides read TGTGCCAGCGACTTAGCGGGACCTTCCTACAATGAGCAGTTCTTC. This translates into CASDLAGPSYNEQFF.

V and J are TRBV11-3 and TRBJ1-6, with 10 positions matching TRBD1. The V and J ends lost 5 bases and 8 bases, in that order; junction bases with no gene match: 3. The V gene's germline CDR1 is SGHNT and CDR2 YENEEA. The CDR3 totals 14 residues. CDR3 sequence (DNA): TGTGCCAGCAGCGCGGGGACAGGGGATTCACCCCTCCACTTT. Its protein is CASSAGTGDSPLHF. Based on the CDR3 plus reference TRBV11-3 and TRBJ1-6, the full variable domain is EAGVVQSPRYKIIEKKQPVAFWCNPISGHNTLYWYLQNLGQGPELLIRYENEEAVDDSQLPKDRFSAERLKGVDSTLKIQPAELGDSAVYLCASSAGTGDSPLHFGNGTRLTVT.

V is TRBV7-9 and J is TRBJ2-7; no firm D call. Germline-derived CDR1 and CDR2 are SEHNR and FQNEAQ (reference sequence). The CDR3 is made up of 14 amino acids. V lost 3 bases, J lost 7 bases, and 16 bases lay in between. CDR3 nucleotides: TGTGCCAGCAGCTTGTTGGGCACTTCGTCGGAGCAGTACTTC. It is translated as CASSLLGTSSEQYF.

The chain links TRBV6-6 to TRBJ2-4; 14 bases fit TRBD2. Germline V CDR1 and CDR2: MNHNY, SVGAGI (reference sequence). The CDR3 runs 20 residues. V lost 5 bases and J lost 0; bases outside the gene matches: 12. The DNA for the CDR3 is TGTGCCAGCAGTCTATTTGCCGGGACTAGCGGGAGCGCAGCCAAAAACATTCAGTACTTC. As protein: CASSLFAGTSGSAAKNIQYF.

The chain has TRBV5-1 and TRBJ1-3, with D hard to call. The CDR3 runs 17 residues. Germline loops: CDR1 SGHRS, CDR2 YFSETQ. V lost 0 bases and J 0 bases, leaving 13 bases between the germline ends. CDR3 in DNA: TGCGCCAGCAGCTTGGGAAATCTAGGTTCCTCTGGAAACACCATATATTTT. Translated: CASSLGNLGSSGNTIYF. The variable domain in full, completed from reference TRBV5-1 and TRBJ1-3, reads KAGVTQTPRYLIKTRGQQVTLSCSPISGHRSVSWYQQTPGQGLQFLFEYFSETQRNKGNFPGRFSGRQFSNSRSEMNVSTLELGDSALYLCASSLGNLGSSGNTIYFGEGSWLTVV.

V usage is TRBV5-1 and J usage is TRBJ2-1; no clear D. The CDR3 contains 14 residues. V lost 0 bases and J 6 bases, leaving 10 bases between the germline ends. Germline CDR1 and CDR2: SGHRS and YFSETQ. CDR3 coding DNA: TGCGCCAGCAGCTTGGATCAGGTCGTCAATGAGCAGTTCTTC. Translated, it gives CASSLDQVVNEQFF. The full variable domain, in which reference TRBV5-1 and TRBJ2-1 provide the parts outside the CDR3, is KAGVTQTPRYLIKTRGQQVTLSCSPISGHRSVSWYQQTPGQGLQFLFEYFSETQRNKGNFPGRFSGRQFSNSRSEMNVSTLELGDSALYLCASSLDQVVNEQFFGPGTRLTVL.

V and J are TRBV3-1 (or the pseudogene TRBV3-2) and TRBJ2-5; 11 bases align to TRBD2. CDR1 and CDR2 (germline): LGHDT, YNNKEL (reference sequence). CDR3 length: 16 amino acids. V lost 3 bases, J lost 2 bases, and 5 bases stayed unmatched. In nucleotides, the CDR3 is TGTGCCAGCAGCCACCGCCGGACTAGCGGGCAAGAGACCCAGTACTTC. Amino acid sequence: CASSHRRTSGQETQYF.

This chain links TRBV7-2 with TRBJ1-1; weak D call: TRBD1 (6 bases). The CDR3 has 13 amino acids. Germline CDR1 SGHTA, CDR2 FQGNSA. The germline V and J ends were trimmed by 7 bases and 0 bases, with 9 bases remaining between them. The CDR3 loop reads CASMGAVNTEAFF. For the CDR3, the DNA is TGTGCCAGCATGGGGGCCGTGAACACTGAAGCTTTCTTT.

This clone was detected a few times. The chain joins TRBV6-1 to TRBJ1-1; possible D gene TRBD1, 6 bases. The V gene lost 2 bases and the J gene lost 4 bases, with 14 bases spanning the gap. Germline V lookup: CDR1 MNHNS, CDR2 SASEGT. This CDR3 spans 15 amino acids. The CDR3 sequence is CASSEWQQGGTEAFF. The CDR3 bases are TGTGCCAGCAGTGAATGGCAACAGGGCGGCACTGAAGCTTTCTTT.